These 22 T cell receptor beta chains originate from one sample sequenced in a study of metastatic and nonmetastatic thyroid tumors. With MiXCR, TCRdb reprocessed the PCR reads. The data show just over 70,000 clones, less than 20% seen once. Thyroid surgery was preceded by no treatment in any patient. The sample comprised blood. The source of these receptors is a female donor with papillary thyroid cancer or a benign thyroid nodule (not recorded which). Some clones in this sample may be carry-over from other donors' samples.

The chain couples TRBV19 to TRBJ2-6; perhaps TRBD2 as D (5 bases). The ends were cut back, 3 bases at V and 0 bases at J, with 9 bases in the middle. Germline CDR1 reads LNHDA; CDR2 reads SQIVND (reference sequence). The length of the CDR3 is 16 residues. CDR3 amino acids: CASSIEGGSGANVLTF. CDR3 coding DNA: TGTGCCAGTAGTATCGAGGGCGGCTCTGGGGCCAACGTCCTGACTTTC.

In its sample, this clone was seen many times. Other DNA sequences in the same sample also yield this CDR3. This chain links TRBV6-1 with TRBJ1-4; D is uncertain. CDR3 length: 14 amino acids. V lost 0 bases and J lost 7, with 9 bases in between. The germline gives CDR1 MNHNS, CDR2 SASEGT. The CDR3 loop reads CASSEAGGREKLFF. The DNA of the CDR3 is TGTGCCAGCAGTGAAGCGGGAGGTCGTGAAAAACTGTTTTTT.

This clone was found many times. Given a much more abundant clone one base away, this may be a read error. The chain employs TRBV2 and TRBJ2-7; tentatively, D is TRBD1 (7 bases). The length of the CDR3 is 15 residues. In germline, CDR1 is SNHLY, CDR2 FYNNEI. Trimming left V 6 bases short and J 3 bases short, with 18 bases between. The CDR3 DNA follows: TGTGCCAGCAGCGGTAATACAGGGGAGGTCTACGAGCAGTACTTC. Amino acids: CASSGNTGEVYEQYF.

The table lists this clone with many counts. V usage is TRBV9 and J usage is TRBJ2-5; 11 positions match TRBD2. CDR1 is SGDLS, CDR2 YYNGEE, per germline. The V segment lost 4 bases and the J segment 5 bases; nucleotides outside the gene matches: 10. The CDR3 length is 16 residues. CDR3 region: CASSRTRTSGWETQYF. The CDR3 DNA reads TGTGCCAGCAGCCGAACTAGGACTAGCGGGTGGGAGACCCAGTACTTC.

This clone came up many times. The chain carries TRBV2 and TRBJ2-7; TRBD2 agrees at 7 bases. The CDR3 loop spans 13 amino acids. With V trimmed by 5 bases and J by 3 bases, 4 bases remained unmatched. Germline CDR1 is SNHLY and CDR2 is FYNNEI. The CDR3 reads CASSSGAGYEQYF. The CDR3 DNA reads as TGTGCCAGCAGTAGCGGGGCCGGCTACGAGCAGTACTTC.

This clone was seen ten or more times. The J gene is TRBJ1-5, the V gene TRBV6-1; perhaps TRBD1 as D (5 bases). The germline CDR1 and CDR2 sequences are MNHNS and SASEGT. The CDR3 covers 15 residues. The ends were cut back, 3 bases at V and 6 bases at J, with 15 bases in the middle. The CDR3 DNA reads TGTGCCAGCAGTGAGGCGAGTGGGGGTCGTCAGCCCCAGCATTTT. Its protein product is CASSEASGGRQPQHF.

At least ten counts were recorded for this clone. J is TRBJ1-4 and V is TRBV6-5; D possibly corresponds to TRBD1 (5 bases). The CDR3 is 16 amino acids. CDR1 and CDR2 from the germline V gene are MNHEY and SVGAGI. The V gene lost 3 bases and the J gene lost 7 bases, with 18 bases spanning the gap. The CDR3 region is CASSYRATVGSEKLFF. CDR3 bases: TGTGCCAGCAGTTATCGGGCGACAGTGGGGAGTGAAAAACTGTTTTTT.

This chain connects TRBV11-2 to TRBJ2-4, with 9 positions matching TRBD1. This CDR3 contains 16 residues. Germline V gene data show CDR1 as SGHAT and CDR2 as FQNNGV. With 5 bases clipped from V and 7 bases from J, the junction kept 12 bases outside the gene matches. Here the CDR3 DNA reads TGTGCCAGCAGCCCCATAATACAGGGGGCTCGGAACATTCAGTACTTC. Translating it yields CASSPIIQGARNIQYF. The full variable domain, completed using reference TRBV11-2 and TRBJ2-4, is EAGVAQSPRYKIIEKRQSVAFWCNPISGHATLYWYQQILGQGPKLLIQFQNNGVVDDSQLPKDRFSAERLKGVDSTLKIQPAKLEDSAVYLCASSPIIQGARNIQYFGAGTRLSVL.

In regard to this clone: A much larger clone lies a single base off, so this may be a read error. The chain joins TRBV18 to TRBJ2-5; TRBD2 agrees at 7 bases. CDR3 size: 16 residues. Germline CDR1 KGHSH, CDR2 LQKENI. CDR3 sequence (DNA): TGTGCCATCTCACCGAGGACGTCTAGCGGACAAGAGACCCAGTACTTC. This translates into CAISPRTSSGQETQYF.

This clone was observed a handful of times. The genes are TRBV6-1 and TRBJ1-4; no reliable D call. CDR1 is MNHNS and CDR2 is SASEGT in the germline V gene. The length of the CDR3 is 13 residues. The germline V and J ends were trimmed by 11 bases and 4 bases, with 14 bases remaining between them. The CDR3 sequence is CARKDEGNEKLFF. The CDR3 DNA reads TGTGCCCGCAAGGATGAGGGTAATGAAAAACTGTTTTTT.

In regard to this clone: Other DNA sequences in the sample encode the same CDR3. The chain links TRBV28 to TRBJ2-1; 8 bases map to TRBD2. V dropped 4 bases and J dropped 9; count of bases not matched to a gene: 14. CDR1 MDHEN and CDR2 SYDVKM come from the germline V gene. This CDR3 has 16 amino acids. The CDR3 reads CASSSLGTSGISEQFF. Here the CDR3 DNA reads TGTGCCAGCAGTTCCCTCGGTACTAGCGGCATTAGTGAGCAGTTCTTC.

As for this clone: One end of the junction fails to match germline, which may point to a read error. The chain carries TRBV15 and TRBJ1-5; D is unclear. CDR1 LNHNV and CDR2 YYDKDF come from the germline V gene (reference sequence). The CDR3 consists of 14 residues. This chain's CDR3 is CATSRSSRDQPRYF. CDR3 in DNA: TGTGCCACCAGCAGGAGTAGCCGAGATCAGCCCCGGTATTTT.

There are many counts of this clone. The same CDR3 also results from other DNA sequences found in this sample. The genes are TRBV27 and TRBJ2-3, with D perhaps matching TRBD1 or TRBD2 (6 bases each). Germline lookup yields CDR1 MNHEY and CDR2 SMNVEV (reference sequence). V was pared by 1 base and J by 0 bases, with 11 bases between. This CDR3 spans 16 amino acids. The DNA of the CDR3 is TGTGCCAGCAGTTTATTGGGGGGCGTGAGCACAGATACGCAGTATTTT. Translation: CASSLLGGVSTDTQYF.

This clone was seen many times. This chain links TRBV12-3 or TRBV12-4 with TRBJ1-3; D is perhaps TRBD1 (5 bases). The CDR3 spans 14 residues. V dropped 3 bases and J dropped 3 bases, with 9 bases sitting between them. As DNA, the CDR3 is TGTGCCAGCAGTTTCCGGGGCTTTGGAAACACCATATATTTT. Translated: CASSFRGFGNTIYF.

In its sample, this clone was seen a few times. This chain uses TRBV6-5 with TRBJ2-3; 11 bases match TRBD2. This CDR3 comprises 16 residues. The germline gives CDR1 MNHEY, CDR2 SVGAGI. Trimming cost V 4 bases and J 2 bases; bases outside gene matches: 5. CDR3 DNA sequence: TGTGCCAGCAGTTCCGTAGCGGGGGGGATCACAGATACGCAGTATTTT. It encodes CASSSVAGGITDTQYF.

This clone was observed at least ten times. This specimen includes other DNA sequences encoding the same CDR3. The chain links TRBV7-9 to TRBJ1-6; 7 positions match TRBD1. The CDR3 totals 15 residues. The junction had 5 bases not matched to a gene; V was cut back by 5 bases and J by 4 bases. Germline lookup yields CDR1 SEHNR and CDR2 FQNEAQ (reference sequence). In DNA, the CDR3 is TGTGCCAGCAGCGCCGGGACAGAGTATAATTCACCCCTCCACTTT. Its translation: CASSAGTEYNSPLHF.

At least ten counts were recorded for this clone. V and J are TRBV5-5 and TRBJ2-7, with D unresolved. Germline values: CDR1 SGHKS, CDR2 YYEKEE (reference sequence). The CDR3 extends over 13 amino acids. Trimming shortened V by 2 bases and J by 3 bases, and 9 bases separated the two germline ends. CDR3 residues: CASSLVGSYEQYF. The CDR3 DNA follows: TGTGCCAGCAGCTTAGTCGGAAGCTACGAGCAGTACTTC.

At least ten counts were recorded for this clone. The chain uses TRBV29-1 and TRBJ2-7, with a possible D match to TRBD1 (6 bases). Germline V gives CDR1 SQVTM, CDR2 ANQGSEA. The CDR3 sequence is 12 residues long. V was clipped by 2 bases and J by 5 bases, with 10 bases between them. The CDR3 sequence: CSVETGSDEQYF. DNA for the CDR3: TGCAGCGTTGAAACAGGGTCTGACGAGCAGTACTTC.

In this sample, this clone turned up once. J is TRBJ2-2 and V is TRBV19; no clear D. The CDR3 has 16 amino acids. Deletions cut 8 bases from V and 5 bases from J, with 21 bases between. Germline lookup yields CDR1 LNHDA and CDR2 SQIVND (reference sequence). In DNA, the CDR3 is TGTGCCAGTTTCAACCCGACGTGGGCGAGGACCGGGGAGCTGTTTTTT. It encodes CASFNPTWARTGELFF. Using reference TRBV19 and TRBJ2-2 for the parts outside the CDR3, the full variable domain is DGGITQSPKYLFRKEGQNVTLSCEQNLNHDAMYWYRQDPGQGLRLIYYSQIVNDFQKGDIAEGYSVSREKKESFPLTVTSAQKNPTAFYLCASFNPTWARTGELFFGEGSRLTVL.

The sample holds a few counts of this clone. A much larger clone differs by one base, so this may be a read error. This sequence joins TRBV19 and TRBJ2-1; tentatively, D is TRBD1 (6 bases). Germline V gene data show CDR1 as LNHDA and CDR2 as SQIVND (reference sequence). This CDR3 is 17 amino acids long. Trimming cost V 1 base and J 3 bases, with 16 bases left between them. The CDR3 DNA sequence: TGTGCCAGTAGTATAGCCACAGGGAACGGACTCTACAATGAGCAGTTCTTC. Its translation is CASSIATGNGLYNEQFF.

This clone was recorded at least ten times. V gene TRBV28 combines with J gene TRBJ1-1, with D perhaps TRBD1 (5 bases). Trimming took off 7 bases at V and 8 bases at J, with 11 bases between the two ends. The CDR3 has 11 amino acids. Germline-derived CDR1 and CDR2 are MDHEN and SYDVKM. The CDR3 coding sequence is TGTGCCAGCAAAATAAGGGGCGAAGCTTTCTTT. As protein: CASKIRGEAFF.

This clone was seen ten or more times. The V and J genes are TRBV4-1 and TRBJ2-4; tentatively, D is TRBD1 (5 bases). The CDR3 is 19 residues long. Looked up from germline, CDR1 is MGHRA and CDR2 is YSYEKL. Trimming cost V 4 bases and J 2 bases, with 24 bases left between them. DNA of the CDR3: TGCGCCAGCAGCCGACCCATTTCTGGGGCCCCGGTATCCAAAAACATTCAGTACTTC. As protein: CASSRPISGAPVSKNIQYF.